This entry concerns a single TCR beta chain. These data are taken from a study of blood T cell repertoires in COVID-19. Study-wide background: T cells, B-cell-depleted T cells, or PBMCs supplied cDNA or gDNA.

Those who participated ranged in age from roughly 18 to 89 years and resided in about two dozen US areas. Cohorts were assigned according to the clinical history that participants reported. Germline V gene sequence: CDR1 SGHDT, CDR2 YYEEEE. The CDR3 sequence is 19 residues long. V shed 4 bases and J shed 0 bases, with 20 bases lying between them. TCRdb's table, derived via immunoSEQ multiplex PCR, lists solely in-frame clones and lacks some. The sample lists 180,000 or so clones; approximately 80% were seen once. The clonotype was recovered from a woman aged 60-70 years who had recovered from COVID-19. The sample consisted of PBMCs or T cells enriched from blood (not recorded which). V usage is TRBV5-6 and J usage is TRBJ1-6; possibly TRBD1 for D (5 bases). The CDR3 bases are TGTGCCAGCAGCCCCGGTCTGGACACCATGAGCTCCTATAATTCACCCCTCCACTTT. Its translation is CASSPGLDTMSSYNSPLHF. The entire variable domain, with the rest obtained from reference TRBV5-6 and TRBJ1-6, is as follows: DAGVTQSPTHLIKTRGQQVTLRCSPKSGHDTVSWYQQALGQGPQFIFQYYEEEERQRGNFPDRFSGHQFPNYSSELNVNALLLGDSALYLCASSPGLDTMSSYNSPLHFGNGTRLTVT.